This passage covers 22 T cell receptor beta chains from one sample sequenced in a study of shared clonotypes between healthy human individuals. The repertoire was sequenced with immunoSEQ multiplex PCR; TCRdb's copy has only in-frame clones and lacks some. The profile covers more than 2,000,000 clones, with around nine tenths appearing a single time and around 0.14% taken by the ten largest. Material for sequencing was naive CD4+ T cells sorted from blood. Documented subset: CD45RA+ positively selected. The receptors shown here come from a man aged 18 to 29 in good health.

Only one count was recorded for this clone. The CDR3 region is CASSLALGGRGGEKLFF. DNA for the CDR3: TGTGCCAGCAGCTTAGCTCTCGGAGGGCGTGGAGGAGAAAAACTGTTTTTT. The chain is built from TRBV7-9 and TRBJ1-4, with no clear D. The germline gives CDR1 SEHNR, CDR2 FQNEAQ (reference sequence). Trimming took 0 bases from V and 8 from J, leaving 19 bases between them. The CDR3 runs 17 residues.

V usage is TRBV7-2 and J usage is TRBJ2-7; 7 positions agree with TRBD2. V shed 1 base and J 5 bases; nucleotides not matched to a gene: 14. This CDR3 is built from 17 residues. Germline V CDR1 and CDR2: SGHTA, FQGNSA. CDR3 bases: TGTGCCAGCAGCTTAGTGGGATGGGCGGGAGTCCGGAACGAGCAGTACTTC. Its protein is CASSLVGWAGVRNEQYF. The whole variable domain, remainder taken from reference TRBV7-2 and TRBJ2-7, is GAGVSQSPSNKVTEKGKDVELRCDPISGHTALYWYRQSLGQGLEFLIYFQGNSAPDKSGLPSDRFSAERTGGSVSTLTIQRTQQEDSAVYLCASSLVGWAGVRNEQYFGPGTRLTVT.

The chain links TRBV5-1 to TRBJ2-3; 11 positions match TRBD2. Per the germline V gene, CDR1 is SGHRS and CDR2 is YFSETQ. The CDR3 spans 17 residues. The V segment lost 0 bases and the J segment 1 base; nucleotides outside the gene matches: 4. The CDR3: CASSLATSGEGTDTQYF. The CDR3, as DNA: TGCGCCAGCAGCTTGGCGACTAGCGGGGAGGGCACAGATACGCAGTATTTT.

This clone was observed a few times. CDR3 DNA sequence: TGTGCCAGCAGTGGGTCAGGGGGCCAAGCTTTCTTT. This translates into CASSGSGGQAFF. The V gene is TRBV6-4, the J gene TRBJ1-1, with 8 bases fitting TRBD1. V gave up 4 bases and J gave up 9 bases; unmatched junction bases: 4. Looked up from germline, CDR1 is MRHNA and CDR2 is SNTAGT. The CDR3 loop spans 12 amino acids.

This clone was seen a few times. This chain joins TRBV10-3 and TRBJ1-1; D call uncertain. V gave up 6 bases and J gave up 4 bases, with 12 bases separating them. Per the germline V gene, CDR1 is ENHRY and CDR2 is SYGVKD. There are 13 residues in the CDR3. DNA of the CDR3: TGTGCCATCAGCCAGAGAGGGAGCACTGAAGCTTTCTTT. It yields the protein CAISQRGSTEAFF.

The chain is built from TRBV9 and TRBJ1-3, with D unclear. Per germline, CDR1 SGDLS and CDR2 YYNGEE. V was pared by 0 bases and J by 0 bases, with 13 bases between. The CDR3 loop spans 17 amino acids. The CDR3 reads CASSVALGSNSGNTIYF. As DNA, the CDR3 is TGTGCCAGCAGCGTAGCTCTCGGGAGCAACTCTGGAAACACCATATATTTT.

The chain joins TRBV19 to TRBJ1-4, with D unresolved. The germline V gene encodes CDR1 LNHDA and CDR2 SQIVND (reference sequence). This CDR3 spans 13 amino acids. Trimming cost V 6 bases and J 0 bases, with 5 bases left between them. Here the CDR3 reads CASSIATNEKLFF. CDR3 nucleotide sequence: TGTGCCAGTAGCATCGCAACTAATGAAAAACTGTTTTTT.

The chain's CDR3 is CASSPQRGRGTEAFF. The CDR3 DNA is TGTGCCAGCAGCCCCCAGCGGGGGCGCGGCACTGAAGCTTTCTTT. J is TRBJ1-1 and V is TRBV6-4; D may be TRBD1 (6 bases). This CDR3 spans 15 amino acids. V was shortened by 6 bases and J by 4 bases, with 18 bases between the two germline ends. The germline CDR1 and CDR2 sequences are MRHNA and SNTAGT.

The gene calls are TRBV2 and TRBJ2-3, with no clear D. V lost 7 bases and J 4 bases, leaving 9 bases between the germline ends. There are 12 residues in the CDR3. The germline CDR1 and CDR2 sequences are SNHLY and FYNNEI. CDR3 sequence reads: CASNVNSDTQYF. The CDR3 DNA reads as TGTGCCAGCAACGTGAACTCAGATACGCAGTATTTT.

The chain uses TRBV10-3 and TRBJ1-6; no clear D. Trimming removed 3 bases from V and 2 bases from J, with 8 bases in between. Germline lookup yields CDR1 ENHRY and CDR2 SYGVKD. This CDR3 contains 15 residues. The CDR3 region has the DNA TGTGCCATCAGTGAAGAGGGCACCTATAATTCACCCCTCCACTTT. It specifies CAISEEGTYNSPLHF.

The chain recombines TRBV23-1 with TRBJ2-5, with D perhaps matching TRBD1 (6 bases). TRBV23-1 is identified as an open reading frame with a role that is uncertain. Trimming left V 7 bases short and J 5 bases short, with 20 bases between. This CDR3 contains 15 residues. The CDR3 DNA reads as TGCGCCAGCACCGAACCCCGGGCAGGGGATGAGACCCAGTACTTC. This codes for CASTEPRAGDETQYF.

The chain is built from TRBV30 and TRBJ2-3; 11 bases align to TRBD1. Germline CDR1 is GTSNPN and CDR2 is SVGIG (reference sequence). Trimming at V came to 4 bases and at J to 4 bases, leaving 16 bases not matched to a gene. The CDR3 runs to 18 residues. The CDR3 sequence is CAWNTGTGGHSSADTQYF. The CDR3 DNA reads as TGTGCCTGGAACACCGGGACAGGGGGTCATTCGAGCGCAGATACGCAGTATTTT.

The rearrangement links TRBV7-9 to TRBJ2-1; 11 bases line up with TRBD2. CDR1 is SEHNR and CDR2 is FQNEAQ in the germline V gene (reference sequence). V gave up 5 bases and J gave up 10 bases; unmatched junction bases: 22. The CDR3 has 19 amino acids. Written as DNA, the CDR3 is TGTGCCAGCAGCACCGACCCACGGAGGTTTCTAGCGGGGGGTGGCGAGCAGTTCTTC. It specifies CASSTDPRRFLAGGGEQFF.

The chain employs TRBV5-1 and TRBJ2-7; D uncertain. Germline V gene data show CDR1 as SGHRS and CDR2 as YFSETQ. The V and J ends lost 2 bases and 2 bases respectively, with 8 bases between them. The CDR3 is made up of 13 amino acids. CDR3 DNA: TGCGCCAGCAGCTTTGCTAATCCCTACGAGCAGTACTTC. This sequence encodes CASSFANPYEQYF.

This clone was counted once. The chain combines TRBV14 with TRBJ2-1; TRBD2 matches at 8 bases. In germline, CDR1 is SGHDN, CDR2 FVKESK. The CDR3 runs to 19 residues. The V gene end was trimmed by 0 bases and the J gene end by 0 bases; junction bases not matched to a gene: 10. CDR3 protein: CASSQDRGPSGSSYNEQFF. The CDR3, as DNA: TGTGCCAGCAGCCAAGATCGGGGCCCGAGCGGGAGCTCCTACAATGAGCAGTTCTTC.

The V gene is TRBV19, the J gene TRBJ1-5; D is unresolved. The CDR3 consists of 14 residues. V was pared by 2 bases and J by 4 bases, with 9 bases between. CDR1 is LNHDA and CDR2 is SQIVND in the germline V gene (reference sequence). The CDR3 here is CASSISVENQPQHF. CDR3 sequence (DNA): TGTGCCAGTAGTATAAGCGTTGAAAATCAGCCCCAGCATTTT.

CDR3 in amino acids: CASSIDLRGEDQPQHF. The CDR3 nucleotides read TGTGCCAGTAGTATAGATCTCAGGGGGGAGGATCAGCCCCAGCATTTT. The chain recombines TRBV19 with TRBJ1-5; 7 bases are a match to TRBD1. Unmatched junction bases numbered 7, after V lost 0 bases and J lost 5 bases. The CDR3 loop spans 16 amino acids. Germline V gene data show CDR1 as LNHDA and CDR2 as SQIVND (reference sequence). The whole variable domain, filled in from reference TRBV19 and TRBJ1-5, reads DGGITQSPKYLFRKEGQNVTLSCEQNLNHDAMYWYRQDPGQGLRLIYYSQIVNDFQKGDIAEGYSVSREKKESFPLTVTSAQKNPTAFYLCASSIDLRGEDQPQHFGDGTRLSIL.

With regard to this clone: The sample holds other DNA sequences that translate to the same CDR3. This chain links TRBV5-1 with TRBJ2-1; 12 bases line up with TRBD2. Trimming removed 3 bases from V and 6 bases from J; junction bases left unmatched: 4. CDR1 is SGHRS and CDR2 is YFSETQ in the germline V gene. This CDR3 has 15 residues. Written as DNA, the CDR3 is TGCGCCAGCAGCTCTAGACTAGCGGGAGTCAATGAGCAGTTCTTC. This gives the protein CASSSRLAGVNEQFF.

This clone was picked up one time. The V and J genes are TRBV15 and TRBJ2-1; 10 bases match TRBD2. Trimming took 0 bases from V and 6 from J; bases not matched to a gene: 5. The CDR3 extends over 16 amino acids. CDR1 is LNHNV, CDR2 YYDKDF, per germline (reference sequence). The CDR3 DNA sequence: TGTGCCACCAGCAGAGATAGGAGCGGGGGGGCCAATGAGCAGTTCTTC. Protein: CATSRDRSGGANEQFF.

The rearrangement links TRBV9 to TRBJ1-3, with a possible D match to TRBD1 (5 bases). V was cut by 4 bases and J by 0 bases, with 14 bases left in between. In germline, CDR1 is SGDLS, CDR2 YYNGEE. This CDR3 spans 16 amino acids. CDR3 amino acids: CASSPSGGFSGNTIYF. The CDR3 DNA reads as TGTGCCAGCAGCCCAAGCGGGGGGTTCTCTGGAAACACCATATATTTT. The full variable domain, rest sourced from reference TRBV9 and TRBJ1-3, is DSGVTQTPKHLITATGQRVTLRCSPRSGDLSVYWYQQSLDQGLQFLIQYYNGEERAKGNILERFSAQQFPDLHSELNLSSLELGDSALYFCASSPSGGFSGNTIYFGEGSWLTVV.

The chain couples TRBV10-2 to TRBJ1-1, with a tentative D call TRBD1 (6 bases). Germline CDR1 is WSHSY and CDR2 is SAAADI. The CDR3 is made up of 17 amino acids. V shed 9 bases and J shed 4 bases, with 27 bases lying between them. CDR3 DNA sequence: TGCGCCAGTTACCCACCGGGGGCCGGTTTTGTTGGCACTGAAGCTTTCTTT. Translation: CASYPPGAGFVGTEAFF.

V usage is TRBV18 and J usage is TRBJ2-2; D is undetermined. Per germline, CDR1 KGHSH and CDR2 LQKENI. The CDR3 is made up of 14 amino acids. Trimming pared 1 base from V and 6 bases from J, leaving 9 bases between. The CDR3 DNA follows: TGTGCCAGCTCACCACGACAATTCTCCGGGGAGCTGTTTTTT. It codes for CASSPRQFSGELFF. The full variable domain, in which reference TRBV18 and TRBJ2-2 provide the parts outside the CDR3, is NAGVMQNPRHLVRRRGQEARLRCSPMKGHSHVYWYRQLPEEGLKFMVYLQKENIIDESGMPKERFSAEFPKEGPSILRIQQVVRGDSAAYFCASSPRQFSGELFFGEGSRLTVL.